One sample yielded the 9 T cell receptor beta chains listed below, sequenced in a study of Ad26.COV2.S vaccination and SARS-CoV-2 variants. Clones were read by immunoSEQ multiplex PCR, and TCRdb kept only the in-frame ones, dropping some. The sample holds 400,000 to 450,000 clones, more than 80% seen once. The sample's treatment: approximately 18 received Ad26.COV2.S at low or high dose, single or two shots; 5 received placebo; per-sample allocation not given. Vaccine and placebo recipients were sampled on day 63 after the first injection. The sample here was peripheral blood, taken in a trial of Ad26.COV2.S vaccine versus placebo. These receptors all come from a person aged 18-60 years who received the Ad26.COV2.S COVID-19 vaccine or a placebo.

This chain uses TRBV7-3 with TRBJ2-4, with D hard to call. This CDR3 region has 13 residues. Germline V gene data show CDR1 as SGHTA and CDR2 as FQGTGA. The V end was cut by 4 bases, the J end by 10 bases, with 14 bases between. CDR3 in amino acids: CASSSKLTDIQYF. Written as DNA, the CDR3 is TGTGCCAGCAGCTCTAAATTGACGGATATTCAGTACTTC.

The CDR3 region is CASSPRQGSMNTEAFF. The CDR3 DNA sequence: TGTGCCAGCAGCCCTCGACAGGGTTCGATGAACACTGAAGCTTTCTTT. The gene calls are TRBV3-1 (or the pseudogene TRBV3-2) and TRBJ1-1; 7 bases align to TRBD1. V shed 4 bases, J shed 0 bases, and the junction held 8 bases outside the gene matches. This CDR3 contains 16 residues. Per germline, CDR1 LGHDT and CDR2 YNNKEL (reference sequence).

This rearrangement joins TRBV5-1 to TRBJ2-7; D is possibly TRBD1 (6 bases). The CDR3 is 11 amino acids. Germline CDR1 is SGHRS and CDR2 is YFSETQ. V lost 6 bases and J lost 3, with 7 bases in between. The CDR3 loop reads CASKGGYEQYF. As DNA, the CDR3 is TGCGCCAGCAAAGGGGGCTACGAGCAGTACTTC.

There are a few counts of this clone. This chain links TRBV4-3 with TRBJ2-1; no reliable D call. This CDR3 is 16 amino acids long. V lost 0 bases to trimming and J lost 0 bases, with 9 bases between them. Germline CDR1 and CDR2: LGHNA and YSLEER. The CDR3 region has the DNA TGCGCCAGCAGCCAAGATTCCAGTCACTCCTACAATGAGCAGTTCTTC. This gives the protein CASSQDSSHSYNEQFF.

The V gene is TRBV27, the J gene TRBJ2-1, with 12 bases matching TRBD2. V lost 6 bases and J lost 4; bases outside the gene matches: 7. The CDR3 contains 16 residues. The germline gives CDR1 MNHEY, CDR2 SMNVEV (reference sequence). The CDR3 reads CASSRQTSGRYNEQFF. DNA for the CDR3: TGTGCCAGCAGCCGCCAAACTAGCGGGAGGTACAATGAGCAGTTCTTC.

The rearrangement links TRBV27 to TRBJ1-5; D remains ambiguous. CDR3 size: 15 residues. CDR1 MNHEY and CDR2 SMNVEV come from the germline V gene (reference sequence). The ends were cut back, 0 bases at V and 2 bases at J, with 8 bases in the middle. In nucleotides, the CDR3 is TGTGCCAGCAGTTTATCCGTCGAACGCAATCAGCCCCAGCATTTT. Translation: CASSLSVERNQPQHF.

The chain joins TRBV6-5 to TRBJ2-7; possible D gene TRBD1, 6 bases. The CDR3 contains 15 residues. Trimming cost V 2 bases and J 2 bases, with 13 bases left between them. Germline values: CDR1 MNHEY, CDR2 SVGAGI. The CDR3 region has the DNA TGTGCCAGCAGTTACAAAGGGGGAGCCCCCTACGAGCAGTACTTC. The encoded protein is CASSYKGGAPYEQYF.

This chain links TRBV7-2 with TRBJ2-3; 11 bases agree with TRBD1. The CDR3 is made up of 15 amino acids. The V gene end was trimmed by 7 bases and the J gene end by 1 base; junction bases not matched to a gene: 4. Germline values: CDR1 SGHTA, CDR2 FQGNSA. The CDR3 DNA follows: TGTGCCAGCACAAGGACAGGGGGCGGCACAGATACGCAGTATTTT. This encodes CASTRTGGGTDTQYF.

The rearrangement uses TRBV7-9 and TRBJ1-2, with D possibly matching TRBD1 (5 bases). The CDR3 is 14 amino acids. V shed 0 bases and J shed 8 bases, with 13 bases lying between them. Germline V gene sequence: CDR1 SEHNR, CDR2 FQNEAQ (reference sequence). DNA of the CDR3: TGTGCCAGCAGCTTAGCGAGGGGACCTAGGGGCTACACCTTC. Amino acids: CASSLARGPRGYTF.